This T cell receptor (beta chain) was found in a study of post-analysis software for immune sequencing data. Libraries were made from TCR beta cDNA, and they carried unique molecular identifiers. cDNA molecules numbering some 500,000 came from about 0.94 to 9.7 million T cells. TCRdb re-called the PCR reads with MiXCR, one entry per CDR3 protein. The repertoire has 800,000 to 950,000 distinct CDR3 sequences, about 57% of them found once; the top ten carry roughly 4.4%. In germline, CDR1 is LGHDT, CDR2 YNNKEL (reference sequence). The CDR3 spans 14 residues. In regard to this clonotype: Its antigen remains unknown.

The study's findings and limits: Versus controls, multiple sclerosis patients showed significantly lower diversity (normalized Chao1). TRBV5-6, TRBV5-1 and TRBV20-1 belonged to a set of a handful of TRBV segments that were more frequent in patients than controls. Under the F measure, samples that were prepared in one batch clustered strongly together.

The material sequenced was blood. The rearrangement links TRBV3-1 to TRBJ2-7; possibly TRBD2 for D (6 bases). The better agreement between TRBJ2-5 and the DNA end casts doubt on the J call. The origin of this receptor is a girl between 5 and 17 years old with multiple sclerosis. The DNA of the CDR3 is TGTGCCAGCAGCCAATCGGGAGTGGGAGAGACCCAGTACTTC. Protein product: CASSQSGVGETQYF.